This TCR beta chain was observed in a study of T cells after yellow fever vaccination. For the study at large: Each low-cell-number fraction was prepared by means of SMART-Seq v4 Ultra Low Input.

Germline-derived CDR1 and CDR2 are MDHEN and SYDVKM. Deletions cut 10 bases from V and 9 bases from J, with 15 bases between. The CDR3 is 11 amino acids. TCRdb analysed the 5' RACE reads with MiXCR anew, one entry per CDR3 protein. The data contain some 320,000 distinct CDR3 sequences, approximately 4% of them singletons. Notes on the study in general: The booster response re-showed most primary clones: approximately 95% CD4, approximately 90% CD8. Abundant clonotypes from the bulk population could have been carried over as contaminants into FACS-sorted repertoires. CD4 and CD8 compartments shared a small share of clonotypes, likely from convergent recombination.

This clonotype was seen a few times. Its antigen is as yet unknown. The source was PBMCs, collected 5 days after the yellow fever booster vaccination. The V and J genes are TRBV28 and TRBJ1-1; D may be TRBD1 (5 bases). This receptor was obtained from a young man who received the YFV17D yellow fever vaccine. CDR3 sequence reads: CATYLTVKAFF. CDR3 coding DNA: TGTGCCACTTACTTGACAGTAAAAGCTTTCTTT.